The rows below give T cell receptor beta chains drawn from one sample of a study of blood T cell repertoires in COVID-19. Some clones are missing from TCRdb's copy, which holds only in-frame ones; the method was immunoSEQ multiplex PCR. The table shows around 140,000 clones, with around 81% occurring only once. Sequencing was performed on peripheral blood. These receptors were obtained from an older woman with acute or convalescent COVID-19. Each CDR3 is given with its conserved first and last residue. The order of the fields is V gene, D gene, clone size, J gene, CDR3 protein, CDR3 DNA. A D gene is named only where the DNA matches it firmly. The size of a clone is reported for some rows only, either as once, few or many, or as a class for expanded clones.

>TRBV25-1|TRBD2|few|TRBJ2-2
CASYHHSGTTGELFF
TGTGCCAGCTATCACCATAGCGGGACTACCGGGGAGCTGTTTTTT
>TRBV10-1|TRBD1|NA|TRBJ1-3
CASSEFRGVSGNTIYF
TGCGCCAGCAGTGAGTTCAGGGGGGTCTCTGGAAACACCATATATTTT
>TRBV27|NA|NA|TRBJ2-2
CASSFTTLGGRTGELFF
TGTGCCAGCAGTTTTACCACGTTGGGGGGGCGCACCGGGGAGCTGTTTTTT
>TRBV10-3|NA|NA|TRBJ2-1
CAIRSAPADEQFF
TGTGCCATCAGGAGCGCCCCCGCCGATGAGCAGTTCTTC
>TRBV5-5|TRBD1|NA|TRBJ2-7
CASRRQGDYEQYF
TGTGCCAGCAGGCGGCAGGGGGATTACGAGCAGTACTTC
>TRBV14|NA|NA|TRBJ2-1
CASSQDLVAVHQFF
TGTGCCAGCAGCCAAGATCTGGTAGCAGTACACCAGTTCTTC
>TRBV5-1|TRBD1|NA|TRBJ2-6
CASRSGTGSGANVLTF
TGCGCCAGCAGATCCGGGACAGGCTCTGGGGCCAACGTCCTGACTTTC
>TRBV6-2/TRBV6-3|NA|NA|TRBJ2-5
CASSTLRTTQETQYF
TGTGCCAGCAGTACCCTACGGACAACACAAGAGACCCAGTACTTC
>TRBV28|NA|NA|TRBJ2-1
CATFSSYNEQFF
TGTGCCACATTTAGCTCCTACAATGAGCAGTTCTTC
>TRBV4-2|NA|NA|TRBJ1-1
CASRQLGEFGTEAFF
TGTGCCAGCAGACAACTTGGTGAATTCGGCACTGAAGCTTTCTTT
>TRBV5-7|TRBD2|NA|TRBJ2-1
CASSLGCGGIYNEQFF
TGTGCCAGCAGCTTGGGTTGCGGGGGTATATACAATGAGCAGTTCTTC
>TRBV6-5|NA|NA|TRBJ1-5
CASSPGGNQPQHF
TGTGCCAGCAGCCCAGGTGGCAATCAGCCCCAGCATTTT
>TRBV2|TRBD2|NA|TRBJ2-1
CASSLTSGSSNEQFF
TGTGCCAGCAGTCTTACTAGCGGGAGTAGCAATGAGCAGTTCTTC
>TRBV24-1|TRBD1|NA|TRBJ2-1
CATSDIGTGKDNEQFF
TGTGCCACCAGTGATATTGGGACAGGGAAAGACAATGAGCAGTTCTTC
>TRBV4-3|NA|NA|TRBJ1-1
CASSQGRNRVNTEAFF
TGCGCCAGCAGCCAGGGTAGAAACAGGGTGAACACTGAAGCTTTCTTT
>TRBV6-2/TRBV6-3|NA|NA|TRBJ2-7
CASSYPGHPLSYEQYF
TGTGCCAGCAGTTACCCTGGACATCCGCTCTCCTACGAGCAGTACTTC
>TRBV12-3/TRBV12-4|TRBD1|NA|TRBJ2-2
CASRSTGGGLFF
TGTGCCAGCCGATCAACAGGGGGAGGGCTGTTTTTT
>TRBV5-1|NA|NA|TRBJ1-1
CASSLSGVEAFF
TGCGCCAGCAGTTTGTCAGGGGTTGAAGCTTTCTTT
>TRBV11-1|TRBD2|NA|TRBJ2-3
CASSEWTSGSTDTQYF
TGTGCCAGCAGCGAGTGGACTAGCGGAAGCACAGATACGCAGTATTTT
>TRBV27|NA|NA|TRBJ1-1
CASSFREADTEAFF
TGTGCCAGCAGTTTCCGTGAGGCGGACACTGAAGCTTTCTTT